The clone carrying this T cell receptor beta chain was seen at least ten times. The data derive from a study of CD8 T cells in ankylosing spondylitis. TCRdb fed the 5' RACE reads into MiXCR, producing one record per CDR3 protein. Of approximately 220,000 distinct CDR3 sequences in the sample, under 12% were seen once. Trimming took off 6 bases at V and 5 bases at J, with 16 bases between the two ends. Germline V CDR1 and CDR2: MNHNS, SASEGT. The CDR3 totals 15 residues. The V and J genes are TRBV6-1 and TRBJ2-2; tentative D call: TRBD1 (5 bases). The sequence was collected from a male donor with ankylosing spondylitis or in good health (not recorded which). The sequencing sample was made of blood, either unsorted or a sorted T cell fraction (not recorded which). The CDR3 DNA reads TGTGCCAGCAGCGAAAGGGGAATCGGTACCGGGGAGCTGTTTTTT. It codes for CASSERGIGTGELFF.